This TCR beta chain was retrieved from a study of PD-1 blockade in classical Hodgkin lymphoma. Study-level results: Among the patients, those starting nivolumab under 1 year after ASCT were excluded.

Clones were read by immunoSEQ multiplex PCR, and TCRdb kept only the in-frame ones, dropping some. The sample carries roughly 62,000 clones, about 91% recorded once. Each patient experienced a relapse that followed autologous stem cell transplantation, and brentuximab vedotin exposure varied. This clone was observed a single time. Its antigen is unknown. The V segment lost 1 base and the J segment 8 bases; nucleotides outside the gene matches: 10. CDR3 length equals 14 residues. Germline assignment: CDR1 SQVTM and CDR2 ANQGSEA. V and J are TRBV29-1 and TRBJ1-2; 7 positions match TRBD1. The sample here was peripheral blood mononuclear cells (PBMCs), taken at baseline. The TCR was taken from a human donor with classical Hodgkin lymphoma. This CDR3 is CSVEGGTGAQGYTF. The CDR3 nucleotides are TGCAGCGTTGAAGGGGGAACAGGGGCTCAGGGCTACACCTTC.